The source of this T cell receptor beta chain is a study of CD8 T cells in ankylosing spondylitis. General study points: Reportedly, disease-linked clones are significantly enriched in ankylosing spondylitis patients' matched synovial fluid. One TCR beta motif, made up of roughly eight highly homologous variants, appeared characteristic of ankylosing spondylitis blood.

Germline values: CDR1 SGHVS, CDR2 FNYEAQ. This CDR3 has 15 amino acids. Trimming cost V 5 bases and J 0 bases, with 11 bases left between them. Each CDR3 protein is one row after TCRdb ran MiXCR on the 5' RACE reads. The sample lists around 94,000 distinct CDR3 sequences, around 8.3% seen once, with under 35% in the top ten. As for this clonotype: What it binds is not known.

The clonotype comes from a male donor with ankylosing spondylitis. The chain joins TRBV7-6 to TRBJ1-3; D is unclear. Sequencing was carried out using blood, either unsorted or a sorted T cell fraction (not recorded which). CDR3 DNA sequence: TGTGCCAGCAGCGAAGGACGGACCTCTGGAAACACCATATATTTT. This translates into CASSEGRTSGNTIYF.